This TCR beta chain was profiled in a study of shared clonotypes between healthy human individuals. Findings and caveats of the study: Donor clonotype sharing was expected to depend on sequencing depth. The generation probabilities recorded for non-shared clonotypes fell below those of clonotypes shared by all four donors.

Replicate sorted-subset PCRs were loaded with roughly 190 ng DNA, about 30,000 T cell genomes. Clones were read by immunoSEQ multiplex PCR, and TCRdb kept only the in-frame ones, dropping some. The data contain about 2.4 million clones, roughly 93% of them seen just once; the ten biggest clones take up roughly 0.39%. Researchers partitioned CD4+ cells into CD45RA+ naive and CD45RA-negative memory subsets. With respect to this clone: Its antigen is still unknown.

This CDR3 region has 14 residues. V was pared by 4 bases and J by 5 bases, with 6 bases of the junction left unmatched. From germline, CDR1 is LGHNA and CDR2 YSLEER. The sequenced sample was naive CD4+ T cells from PBMCs. Subset: CD45RA+ positively selected. V usage is TRBV4-3 and J usage is TRBJ1-2; TRBD1 matches 8 bases. This clonotype was obtained from a young man in good health. Some clones in this sample may be carry-over from other donors' samples. The chain's CDR3 is CASSRQGAGYGYTF. In nucleotides, the CDR3 is TGCGCCAGCAGCCGGCAGGGGGCGGGGTATGGCTACACCTTC.